This TCR beta chain originates from a study of shared clonotypes between healthy human individuals. Study summary: Per donor, CD8 memory used one plate, CD8 naive used two, CD4 memory used three and CD4 naive used three.

Clones were read by immunoSEQ multiplex PCR, and TCRdb kept only the in-frame ones, dropping some. There are 300,000 to 350,000 clones in the sample; around 70% occur only once, and around 9.3% lies in the top ten. Into CD45RA+ naive and CD45RA-negative memory subsets, the CD4+ cells were split. The CDR3 covers 14 residues. V lost 8 bases, J lost 0 bases, and 8 bases lay in between. Germline V CDR1 and CDR2: ENHRY, SYGVKD. The receptor comes from a man aged 25-45 years in good health. The chain couples TRBV10-3 to TRBJ2-6; no reliable D call. The source material was memory CD4+ T cells sorted from blood. Subset specified: CD45RA-negative fraction. CDR3 residues: CAISEASGANVLTF. In DNA, the CDR3 is TGTGCCATCTCCGAGGCCTCTGGGGCCAACGTCCTGACTTTC.